The sequence of this T cell receptor (beta chain) was determined in a study of blood T cells in healthy people across ages. A J-beta primer mix and a sample-barcoded 5' primer were used in a second PCR of roughly 6 to 11 cycles. In TCRdb, the 5' RACE reads were re-called with MiXCR into one record per CDR3 protein. The data show 600,000 or so distinct CDR3 sequences, around 48% seen once. Germline values: CDR1 LGHNA, CDR2 YSLEER. V lost 0 bases and J lost 3; bases outside the gene matches: 16. The CDR3 has 20 amino acids. The chain is built from TRBV4-3 and TRBJ2-3; 9 positions agree with TRBD2. The sample was blood. The TCR comes from a man at least 80 years old in good health. The CDR3 DNA follows: TGCGCCAGCAGCCAAGAAAGTATGGCGGGGGGGCCTCTTTCGACAGATACGCAGTATTTT. This gives the protein CASSQESMAGGPLSTDTQYF.